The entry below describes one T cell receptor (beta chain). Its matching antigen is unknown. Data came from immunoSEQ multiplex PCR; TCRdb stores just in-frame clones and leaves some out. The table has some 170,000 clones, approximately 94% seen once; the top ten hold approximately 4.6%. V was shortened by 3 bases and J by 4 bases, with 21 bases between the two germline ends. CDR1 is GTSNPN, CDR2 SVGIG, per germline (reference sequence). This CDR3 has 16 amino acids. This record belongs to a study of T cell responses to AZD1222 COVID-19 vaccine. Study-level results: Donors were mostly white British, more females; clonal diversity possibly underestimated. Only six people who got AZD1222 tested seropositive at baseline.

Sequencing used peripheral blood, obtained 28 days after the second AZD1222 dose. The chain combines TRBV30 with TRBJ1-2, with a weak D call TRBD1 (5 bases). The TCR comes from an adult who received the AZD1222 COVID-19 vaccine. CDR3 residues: CAWRRNRIFLRYGYTF. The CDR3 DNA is TGTGCCTGGAGGCGGAACAGGATTTTCCTTCGCTATGGCTACACCTTC.